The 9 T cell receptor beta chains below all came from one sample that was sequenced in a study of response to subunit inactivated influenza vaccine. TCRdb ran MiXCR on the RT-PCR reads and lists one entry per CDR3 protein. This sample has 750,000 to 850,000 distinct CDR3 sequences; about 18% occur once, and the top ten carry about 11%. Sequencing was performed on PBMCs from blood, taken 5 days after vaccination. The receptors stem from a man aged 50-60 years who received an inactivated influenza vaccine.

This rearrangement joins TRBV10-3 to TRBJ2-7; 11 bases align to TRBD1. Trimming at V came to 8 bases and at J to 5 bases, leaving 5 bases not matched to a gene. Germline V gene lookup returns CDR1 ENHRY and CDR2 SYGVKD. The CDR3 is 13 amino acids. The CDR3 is CAIWGQGGHEQYF. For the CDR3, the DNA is TGTGCCATCTGGGGACAGGGGGGCCACGAGCAGTACTTC.

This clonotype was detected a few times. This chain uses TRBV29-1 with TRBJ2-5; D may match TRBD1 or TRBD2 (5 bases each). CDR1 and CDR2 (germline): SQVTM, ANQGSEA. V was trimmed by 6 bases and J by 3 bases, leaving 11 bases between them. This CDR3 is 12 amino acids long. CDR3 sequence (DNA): TGCAGCGTCGGGACGAAAGAAGAGACCCAGTACTTC. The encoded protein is CSVGTKEETQYF.

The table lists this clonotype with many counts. The DNA for the CDR3 is TGTGCCAGCAGCTGGCGAGATGAGCAGTTCTTC. Its protein product is CASSWRDEQFF. V gene TRBV5-6 combines with J gene TRBJ2-1; no reliable D call. The CDR3 consists of 11 residues. Germline lookup yields CDR1 SGHDT and CDR2 YYEEEE. V lost 3 bases and J lost 8, with 6 bases in between.

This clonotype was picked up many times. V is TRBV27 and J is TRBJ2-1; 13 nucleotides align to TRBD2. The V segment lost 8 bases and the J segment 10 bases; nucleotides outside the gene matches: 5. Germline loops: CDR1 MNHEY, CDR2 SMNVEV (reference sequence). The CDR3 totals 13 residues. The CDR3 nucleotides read TGTGCCAGCGGACTAGCGGGAGTGCTCGAGCAGTTCTTC. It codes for CASGLAGVLEQFF.

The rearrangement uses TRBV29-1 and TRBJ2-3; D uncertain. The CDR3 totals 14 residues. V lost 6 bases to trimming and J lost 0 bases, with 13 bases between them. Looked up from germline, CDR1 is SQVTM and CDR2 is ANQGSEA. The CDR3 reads CSVARWGSTDTQYF. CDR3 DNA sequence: TGCAGCGTGGCTAGGTGGGGTAGCACAGATACGCAGTATTTT.

For the CDR3, the DNA is TGTGCCAGCAGGCCAGCGGGGGGGCGTTCGGATACGCAGTATTTT. Its protein product is CASRPAGGRSDTQYF. The V and J genes are TRBV12-3 or TRBV12-4 and TRBJ2-3, with TRBD2 identical over 10 bases. V trimming: 6 bases; J trimming: 6 bases; junction bases outside the gene matches: 9. This CDR3 comprises 15 residues.

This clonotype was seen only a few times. The DNA of the CDR3 is TGTGCCAGCACCCTGCCTCGCCAGGTCTTTGAAGCCAAAAACATTCAGTACTTC. Protein: CASTLPRQVFEAKNIQYF. The V and J genes are TRBV11-1 and TRBJ2-4; D uncertain. This CDR3 has 18 residues. Trimming shortened V by 7 bases and J by 0 bases, and 22 bases separated the two germline ends. Germline CDR1 reads SGHAT; CDR2 reads FQDESV (reference sequence).

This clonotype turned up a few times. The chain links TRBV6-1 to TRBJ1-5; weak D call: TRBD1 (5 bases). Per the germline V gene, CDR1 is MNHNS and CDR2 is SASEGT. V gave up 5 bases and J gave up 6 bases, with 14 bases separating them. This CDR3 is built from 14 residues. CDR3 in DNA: TGTGCCAGCAGTCAGGGCCACGAGAGTCAGCCCCAGCATTTT. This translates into CASSQGHESQPQHF.

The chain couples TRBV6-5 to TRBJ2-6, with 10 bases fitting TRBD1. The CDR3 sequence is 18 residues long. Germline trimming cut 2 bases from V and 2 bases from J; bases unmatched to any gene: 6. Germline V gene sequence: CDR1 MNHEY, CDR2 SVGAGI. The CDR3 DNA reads TGTGCCAGCAGTTACCGAACGGGACAGGGGACTGGGGCCAACGTCCTGACTTTC. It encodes CASSYRTGQGTGANVLTF.